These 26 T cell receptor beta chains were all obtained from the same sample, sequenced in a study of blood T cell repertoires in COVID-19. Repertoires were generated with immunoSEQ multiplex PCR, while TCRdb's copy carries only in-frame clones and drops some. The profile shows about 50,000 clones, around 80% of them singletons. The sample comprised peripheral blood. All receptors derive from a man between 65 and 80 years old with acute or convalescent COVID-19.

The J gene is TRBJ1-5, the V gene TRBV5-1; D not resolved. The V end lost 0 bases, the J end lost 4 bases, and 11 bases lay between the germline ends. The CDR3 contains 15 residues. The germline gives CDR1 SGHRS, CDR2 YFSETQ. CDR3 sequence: CASSLESSVNQPQHF. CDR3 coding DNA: TGCGCCAGCAGCTTGGAATCTTCTGTTAATCAGCCCCAGCATTTT.

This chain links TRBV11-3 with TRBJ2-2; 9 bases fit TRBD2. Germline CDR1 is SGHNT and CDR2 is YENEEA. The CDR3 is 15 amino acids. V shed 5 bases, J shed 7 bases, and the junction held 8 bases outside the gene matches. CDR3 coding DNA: TGTGCCAGCAGCGAACTAGCGGGTAGCTTCGGGGAGCTGTTTTTT. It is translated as CASSELAGSFGELFF. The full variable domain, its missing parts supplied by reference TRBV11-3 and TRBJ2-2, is EAGVVQSPRYKIIEKKQPVAFWCNPISGHNTLYWYLQNLGQGPELLIRYENEEAVDDSQLPKDRFSAERLKGVDSTLKIQPAELGDSAVYLCASSELAGSFGELFFGEGSRLTVL.

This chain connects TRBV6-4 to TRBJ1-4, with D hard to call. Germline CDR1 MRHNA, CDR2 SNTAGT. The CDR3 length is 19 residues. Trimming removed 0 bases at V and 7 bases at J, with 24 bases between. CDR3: CASSDSKAGWMFVSEKLFF. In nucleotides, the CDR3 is TGTGCCAGCAGTGACTCGAAGGCAGGCTGGATGTTTGTCAGTGAAAAACTGTTTTTT.

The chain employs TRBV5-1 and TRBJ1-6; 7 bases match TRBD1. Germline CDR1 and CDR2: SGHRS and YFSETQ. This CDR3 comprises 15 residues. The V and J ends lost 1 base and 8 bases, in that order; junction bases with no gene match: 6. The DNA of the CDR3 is TGCGCCAGCAGCTTGCAGACAGGGACAGATTCACCCCTCCACTTT. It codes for CASSLQTGTDSPLHF. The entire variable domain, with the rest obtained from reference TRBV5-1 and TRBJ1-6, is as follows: KAGVTQTPRYLIKTRGQQVTLSCSPISGHRSVSWYQQTPGQGLQFLFEYFSETQRNKGNFPGRFSGRQFSNSRSEMNVSTLELGDSALYLCASSLQTGTDSPLHFGNGTRLTVT.

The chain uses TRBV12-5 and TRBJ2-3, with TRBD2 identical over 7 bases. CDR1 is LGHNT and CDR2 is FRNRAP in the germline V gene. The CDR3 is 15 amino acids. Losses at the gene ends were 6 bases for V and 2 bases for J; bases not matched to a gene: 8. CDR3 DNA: TGTGCTAGTGGCCCGGGGGGAGGGCACACAGATACGCAGTATTTT. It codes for CASGPGGGHTDTQYF.

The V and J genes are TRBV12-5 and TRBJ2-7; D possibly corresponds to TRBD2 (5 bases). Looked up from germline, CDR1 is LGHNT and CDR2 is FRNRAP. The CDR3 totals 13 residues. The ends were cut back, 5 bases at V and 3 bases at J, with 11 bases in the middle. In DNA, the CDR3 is TGTGCTAGTGGTACTTCACTAGTCTACGAGCAGTACTTC. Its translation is CASGTSLVYEQYF.

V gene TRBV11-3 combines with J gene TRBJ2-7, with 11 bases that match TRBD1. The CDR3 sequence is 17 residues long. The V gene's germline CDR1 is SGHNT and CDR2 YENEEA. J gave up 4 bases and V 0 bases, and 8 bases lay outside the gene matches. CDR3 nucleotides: TGTGCCAGCAGCTTAGACGTCCTAGGACAGGGGGCTTACGAGCAGTACTTC. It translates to CASSLDVLGQGAYEQYF. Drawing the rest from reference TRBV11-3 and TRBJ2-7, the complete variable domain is EAGVVQSPRYKIIEKKQPVAFWCNPISGHNTLYWYLQNLGQGPELLIRYENEEAVDDSQLPKDRFSAERLKGVDSTLKIQPAELGDSAVYLCASSLDVLGQGAYEQYFGPGTRLTVT.

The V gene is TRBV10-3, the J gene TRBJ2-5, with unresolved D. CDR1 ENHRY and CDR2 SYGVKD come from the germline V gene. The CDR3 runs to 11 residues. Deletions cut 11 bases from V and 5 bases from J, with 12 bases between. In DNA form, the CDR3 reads TGTGCCGTCCAGGTACGGGAGACCCAGTACTTC. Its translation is CAVQVRETQYF.

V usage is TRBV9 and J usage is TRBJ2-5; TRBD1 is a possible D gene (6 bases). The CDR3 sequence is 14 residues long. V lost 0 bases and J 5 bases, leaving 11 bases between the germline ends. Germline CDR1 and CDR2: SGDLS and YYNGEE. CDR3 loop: CASSVAGTLETQYF. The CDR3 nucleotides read TGTGCCAGCAGCGTAGCCGGGACATTGGAGACCCAGTACTTC.

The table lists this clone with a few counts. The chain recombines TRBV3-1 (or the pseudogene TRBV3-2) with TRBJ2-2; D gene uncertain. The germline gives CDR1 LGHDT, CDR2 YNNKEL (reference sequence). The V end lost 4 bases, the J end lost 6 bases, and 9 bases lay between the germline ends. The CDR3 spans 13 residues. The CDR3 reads CASSPTLAGELFF. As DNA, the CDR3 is TGTGCCAGCAGCCCTACTCTGGCCGGGGAGCTGTTTTTT.

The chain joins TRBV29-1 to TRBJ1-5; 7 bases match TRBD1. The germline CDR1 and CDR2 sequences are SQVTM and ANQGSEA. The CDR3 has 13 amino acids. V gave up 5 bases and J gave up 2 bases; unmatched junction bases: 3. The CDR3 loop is CSVSGGGNQPQHF. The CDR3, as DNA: TGCAGCGTTTCAGGGGGAGGCAATCAGCCCCAGCATTTT.

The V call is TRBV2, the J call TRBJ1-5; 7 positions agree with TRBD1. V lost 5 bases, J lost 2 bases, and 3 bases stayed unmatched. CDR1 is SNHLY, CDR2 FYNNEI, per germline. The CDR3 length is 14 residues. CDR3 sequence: CASSIDRGNQPQHF. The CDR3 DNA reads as TGTGCCAGCAGTATCGACAGGGGCAATCAGCCCCAGCATTTT.

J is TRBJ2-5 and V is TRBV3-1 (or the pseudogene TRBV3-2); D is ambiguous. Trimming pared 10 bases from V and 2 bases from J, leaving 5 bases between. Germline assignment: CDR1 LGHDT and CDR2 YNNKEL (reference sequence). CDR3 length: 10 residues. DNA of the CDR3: TGTGCCACCTTACAAGAGACCCAGTACTTC. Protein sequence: CATLQETQYF.

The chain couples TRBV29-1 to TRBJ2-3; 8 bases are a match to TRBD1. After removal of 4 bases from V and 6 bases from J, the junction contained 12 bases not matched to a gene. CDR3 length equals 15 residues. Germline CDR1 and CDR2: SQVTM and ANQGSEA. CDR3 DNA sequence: TGCAGCGTTGGGGGGTCGGGACAGGACTCGGATACGCAGTATTTT. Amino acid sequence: CSVGGSGQDSDTQYF.

The CDR3 spells CASSRGTGDRGVDTQYF. The DNA for the CDR3 is TGTGCCAGCAGTCGCGGGACAGGGGACCGCGGGGTGGATACGCAGTATTTT. This chain links TRBV6-6 with TRBJ2-3; 10 nucleotides match TRBD1. Germline trimming cut 5 bases from V and 6 bases from J; bases unmatched to any gene: 14. This CDR3 region has 17 residues. CDR1 MNHNY and CDR2 SVGAGI come from the germline V gene (reference sequence).

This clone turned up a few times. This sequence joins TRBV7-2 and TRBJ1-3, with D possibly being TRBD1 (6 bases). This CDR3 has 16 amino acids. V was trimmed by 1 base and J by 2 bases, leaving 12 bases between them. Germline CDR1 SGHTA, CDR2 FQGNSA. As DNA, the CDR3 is TGTGCCAGCAGCTTAGTGACAGGCCCAGCTGGAAACACCATATATTTT. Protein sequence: CASSLVTGPAGNTIYF.

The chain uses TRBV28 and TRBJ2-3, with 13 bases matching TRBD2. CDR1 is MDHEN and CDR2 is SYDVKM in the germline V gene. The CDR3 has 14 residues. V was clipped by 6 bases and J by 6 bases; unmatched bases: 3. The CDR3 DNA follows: TGTGCCAGCAGGACTAGCGGGGGGTTTGATACGCAGTATTTT. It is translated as CASRTSGGFDTQYF.

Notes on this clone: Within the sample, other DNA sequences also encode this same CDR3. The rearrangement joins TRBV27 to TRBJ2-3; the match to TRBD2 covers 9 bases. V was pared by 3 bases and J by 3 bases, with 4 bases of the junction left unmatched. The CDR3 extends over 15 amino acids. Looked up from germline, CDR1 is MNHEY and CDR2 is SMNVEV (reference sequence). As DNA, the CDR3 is TGTGCCAGCAGTTTTGGGCTAGCGGGGACAGATACGCAGTATTTT. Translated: CASSFGLAGTDTQYF.

CDR3 nucleotides: TGTGCCAGCAGCACGGGTCTGGATGGCAATCAGCCCCAGCATTTT. As protein: CASSTGLDGNQPQHF. This chain links TRBV7-6 with TRBJ1-5; D uncertain. Between the trimmed V and J ends, which lost 5 bases and 2 bases, there was a span of 13 bases. There are 15 residues in the CDR3. CDR1 and CDR2 (germline): SGHVS, FNYEAQ.

The CDR3 here is CASSPGGIAYEQYF. CDR3 in DNA: TGTGCCAGCTCACCAGGCGGGATAGCCTACGAGCAGTACTTC. The rearrangement links TRBV18 to TRBJ2-7, with D possibly matching TRBD2 (6 bases). V was shortened by 2 bases and J by 2 bases, with 10 bases between the two germline ends. In germline, CDR1 is KGHSH, CDR2 LQKENI. This CDR3 is 14 amino acids long.

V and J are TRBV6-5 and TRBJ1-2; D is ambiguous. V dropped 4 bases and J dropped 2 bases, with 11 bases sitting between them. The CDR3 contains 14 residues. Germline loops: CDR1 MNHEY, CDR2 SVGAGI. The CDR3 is CASSSIKRNYGYTF. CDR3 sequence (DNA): TGTGCCAGCAGTTCCATAAAGCGGAACTATGGCTACACCTTC.

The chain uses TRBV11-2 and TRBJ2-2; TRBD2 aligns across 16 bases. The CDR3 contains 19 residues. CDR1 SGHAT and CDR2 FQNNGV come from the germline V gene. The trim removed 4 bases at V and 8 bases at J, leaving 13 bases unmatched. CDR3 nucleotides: TGTGCCAGCAGCTCAGGACCGGGACTAGCGGGAGGGGGAGAAGGGGAGCTGTTTTTT. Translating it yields CASSSGPGLAGGGEGELFF.

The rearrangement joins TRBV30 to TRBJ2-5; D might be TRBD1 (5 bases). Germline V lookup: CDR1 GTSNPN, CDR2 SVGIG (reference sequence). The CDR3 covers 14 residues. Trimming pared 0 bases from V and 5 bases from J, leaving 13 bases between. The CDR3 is CAWSVSGARETQYF. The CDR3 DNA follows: TGTGCCTGGAGTGTAAGTGGGGCCCGGGAGACCCAGTACTTC. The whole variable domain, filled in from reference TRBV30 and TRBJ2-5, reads SQTIHQWPATLVQPVGSPLSLECTVEGTSNPNLYWYRQAAGRGLQLLFYSVGIGQISSEVPQNLSASRPQDRQFILSSKKLLLSDSGFYLCAWSVSGARETQYFGPGTRLLVL.

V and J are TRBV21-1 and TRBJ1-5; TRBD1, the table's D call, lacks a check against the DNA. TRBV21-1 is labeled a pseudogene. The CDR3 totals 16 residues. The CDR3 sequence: CASSEKQGSSNQPQHF. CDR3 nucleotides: TGTGCCAGCAGCGAAAAACAGGGCTCTAGCAATCAGCCCCAGCATTTT.

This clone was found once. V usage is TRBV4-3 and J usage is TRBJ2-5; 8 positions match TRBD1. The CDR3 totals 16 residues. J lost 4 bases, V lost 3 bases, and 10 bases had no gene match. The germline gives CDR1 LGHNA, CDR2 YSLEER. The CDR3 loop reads CASSHQHAGGRETQYF. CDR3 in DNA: TGCGCCAGCAGCCACCAACACGCAGGGGGCAGAGAGACCCAGTACTTC.

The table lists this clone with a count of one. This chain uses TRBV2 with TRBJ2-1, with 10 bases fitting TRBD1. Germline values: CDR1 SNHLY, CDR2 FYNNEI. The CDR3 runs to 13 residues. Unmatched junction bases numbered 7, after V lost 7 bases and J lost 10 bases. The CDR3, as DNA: TGTGCCAGCAAAAGACAGGGGGCCGAGGAGCAGTTCTTC. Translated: CASKRQGAEEQFF.